These 15 T cell receptor beta chains originate from one sample sequenced in a study of cytomegalovirus exposure and HLA in healthy donors. It was with 60 Vbeta and 13 Jbeta primers that the PCR ran. TCRdb keeps only in-frame clones here, not all; method: immunoSEQ multiplex PCR. Of under 150,000 clones in the sample, roughly 82% were seen once. The specimen was PBMCs. These receptor sequences come from a boy under 18 in good health and CMV-seronegative.

The CDR3, as DNA: TGCGCCAGCAGCCCAGGGACAGGAGAATATAGCAATCAGCCCCAGCATTTT. Its translation is CASSPGTGEYSNQPQHF. This chain joins TRBV5-1 and TRBJ1-5; 8 bases match TRBD1. V was clipped by 4 bases and J by 0 bases; unmatched bases: 9. CDR3 size: 17 residues. Germline CDR1 and CDR2: SGHRS and YFSETQ.

This chain uses TRBV29-1 with TRBJ2-5; no clear D gene. The DNA end is more similar to TRBJ2-7, so the J call may be wrong. This CDR3 comprises 11 residues. From germline, CDR1 is SQVTM and CDR2 ANQGSEA. The CDR3 protein is CSVVEASEQYF. Here the CDR3 DNA reads TGCAGCGTTGTAGAGGCGAGCGAGCAGTACTTC.

The chain has TRBV2 and TRBJ2-2, with D tentatively TRBD2 (6 bases). V was clipped by 3 bases and J by 6 bases, with 14 bases between them. Germline CDR1 and CDR2: SNHLY and FYNNEI. The CDR3 is 15 amino acids. This CDR3 is CASSDGGEVPGELFF. In nucleotides, the CDR3 is TGTGCCAGCAGTGATGGAGGGGAGGTGCCCGGGGAGCTGTTTTTT.

The chain employs TRBV6-6 and TRBJ1-1; no firm D call. V lost 4 bases and J lost 0, with 6 bases in between. Per germline, CDR1 MNHNY and CDR2 SVGAGI (reference sequence). The CDR3 covers 13 residues. DNA for the CDR3: TGTGCCAGCAGTTCTCACATGAACACTGAAGCTTTCTTT. This sequence encodes CASSSHMNTEAFF.

The J gene is TRBJ2-7, the V gene TRBV7-6, with 8 bases aligning to TRBD2. Germline CDR1 reads SGHVS; CDR2 reads FNYEAQ. J was trimmed by 5 bases and V by 5 bases; bases with no gene match: 8. The CDR3 covers 14 residues. The CDR3 DNA follows: TGTGCCAGCAGCCCAGCGGGAGAGGGAGACGAGCAGTACTTC. Translated, it gives CASSPAGEGDEQYF.

The chain is built from TRBV7-9 and TRBJ2-3; TRBD2 agrees at 7 bases. CDR1 is SEHNR, CDR2 FQNEAQ, per germline (reference sequence). CDR3 length equals 16 residues. With V trimmed by 2 bases and J by 0 bases, 5 bases remained unmatched. The CDR3 is CASSLFASGSTDTQYF. The CDR3 nucleotides are TGTGCCAGCAGCTTATTCGCTAGCGGCAGCACAGATACGCAGTATTTT.

This chain uses TRBV27 with TRBJ2-7; no clear D. The germline gives CDR1 MNHEY, CDR2 SMNVEV (reference sequence). The germline V and J ends were trimmed by 2 bases and 0 bases, with 5 bases remaining between them. This CDR3 region has 13 residues. The CDR3 coding sequence is TGTGCCAGCAGTTTAGGCGGCTCCTACGAGCAGTACTTC. Amino acid sequence: CASSLGGSYEQYF.

The gene calls are TRBV27 and TRBJ2-7; 7 nucleotides align to TRBD2. This CDR3 comprises 15 residues. CDR1 is MNHEY, CDR2 SMNVEV, per germline (reference sequence). The J segment lost 4 bases and the V segment lost 5 bases, leaving 11 bases of the junction unmatched. The DNA for the CDR3 is TGTGCCAGCAGTCCCCTACGGGAGGTCACGTACGAGCAGTACTTC. It specifies CASSPLREVTYEQYF.

The chain carries TRBV12-5 and TRBJ2-2; TRBD1 is a possible D gene (6 bases). This CDR3 has 17 residues. The V and J ends lost 3 bases and 4 bases respectively, with 18 bases between them. Germline V gives CDR1 LGHNT, CDR2 FRNRAP. The CDR3 is CASGFLLQGLGTGELFF. In DNA, the CDR3 is TGTGCTAGTGGTTTCCTTTTACAGGGCTTAGGCACCGGGGAGCTGTTTTTT.

The V call is TRBV30, the J call TRBJ1-1; 8 bases are shared with TRBD1. There are 13 residues in the CDR3. CDR1 GTSNPN and CDR2 SVGIG come from the germline V gene (reference sequence). After removal of 5 bases from V and 0 bases from J, the junction contained 2 bases not matched to a gene. The CDR3 spells CAWLGQVNTEAFF. CDR3 bases: TGTGCCTGGTTGGGACAGGTGAACACTGAAGCTTTCTTT.

The V gene is TRBV30, the J gene TRBJ2-7; a possible D gene is TRBD1 (5 bases). The V end lost 1 base, the J end lost 3 bases, and 7 bases lay between the germline ends. Per germline, CDR1 GTSNPN and CDR2 SVGIG (reference sequence). The CDR3 is 12 amino acids. CDR3 coding DNA: TGTGCCTGGAGTGACCAGGGCTACGAGCAGTACTTC. Its protein is CAWSDQGYEQYF.

This chain connects TRBV4-1 to TRBJ2-1; 10 nucleotides align to TRBD2. Germline V lookup: CDR1 MGHRA, CDR2 YSYEKL. The CDR3 covers 16 residues. J was trimmed by 4 bases and V by 0 bases; bases with no gene match: 3. The CDR3 spells CASSQDTSGAYNEQFF. In DNA form, the CDR3 reads TGCGCCAGCAGCCAAGATACTAGCGGGGCGTACAATGAGCAGTTCTTC.

J is TRBJ2-7 and V is TRBV6-5; tentative D call: TRBD1 (5 bases). Per germline, CDR1 MNHEY and CDR2 SVGAGI. The V end was cut by 0 bases, the J end by 4 bases, with 7 bases between. This CDR3 is built from 13 residues. The CDR3 protein is CASSYSKGYEQYF. The CDR3 nucleotides are TGTGCCAGCAGTTACTCGAAGGGGTACGAGCAGTACTTC.

The CDR3 sequence: CASSLGIAGTGELFF. The CDR3 DNA reads as TGCGCCAGCAGCTTGGGCATAGCGGGCACCGGGGAGCTGTTTTTT. The chain has TRBV5-1 and TRBJ2-2; 7 bases are shared with TRBD2. The CDR3 loop spans 15 amino acids. The junction had 3 bases not matched to a gene; V was cut back by 0 bases and J by 4 bases. Germline assignment: CDR1 SGHRS and CDR2 YFSETQ.

V and J are TRBV4-1 and TRBJ2-7, with TRBD1 identical over 8 bases. The CDR3 extends over 15 amino acids. Germline CDR1 reads MGHRA; CDR2 reads YSYEKL. V shed 1 base, J shed 2 bases, and the junction held 4 bases outside the gene matches. The CDR3 sequence: CASSQVSTGAYEQYF. The DNA for the CDR3 is TGCGCCAGCAGCCAAGTCTCGACAGGGGCCTACGAGCAGTACTTC.